The 26 T cell receptor beta chains presented below share a single source sample, sequenced in a study of shared clonotypes between healthy human individuals. Terminally differentiated effector memory CD45RA+ cells were excluded by CCR7 positive selection of CD45RO-negative cells. Assay used: immunoSEQ multiplex PCR; TCRdb lists only in-frame clones, some missing. Seen here are roughly 2,000,000 clones, about 95% observed once, and the top ten hold around 1%. Sequencing input: naive CD8+ T cells sorted from blood. All receptors come from a young man in good health.

This clone occurred once. The rearrangement joins TRBV29-1 to TRBJ2-3; D may correspond to TRBD1 or TRBD2 (5 bases each). Trimming took off 3 bases at V and 2 bases at J, with 12 bases between the two ends. CDR1 is SQVTM and CDR2 is ANQGSEA in the germline V gene. The CDR3 runs to 14 residues. The CDR3 loop is CSVEDGTDTDTQYF. The DNA of the CDR3 is TGCAGCGTTGAGGACGGGACGGACACAGATACGCAGTATTTT.

The rearrangement joins TRBV10-3 to TRBJ1-1; D is perhaps TRBD1 (6 bases). The germline V gene encodes CDR1 ENHRY and CDR2 SYGVKD. The CDR3 length is 13 residues. V was cut by 2 bases and J by 4 bases, with 8 bases left in between. The CDR3 sequence: CAISEGGLTEAFF. In nucleotides, the CDR3 is TGTGCCATCAGTGAGGGGGGGCTCACTGAAGCTTTCTTT.

The chain uses TRBV7-9 and TRBJ2-7, with D perhaps being TRBD1 or TRBD2 (5 bases each). With 5 bases removed from V and 1 base from J, the gap between germline ends came to 9 bases. Germline CDR1 SEHNR, CDR2 FQNEAQ (reference sequence). The CDR3 is 13 residues long. The CDR3 DNA is TGTGCCAGCAGCCGGGACGTGTCCTACGAGCAGTACTTC. Protein sequence: CASSRDVSYEQYF. Looking up the rest from reference TRBV7-9 and TRBJ2-7 gives the full variable domain: DTGVSQNPRHKITKRGQNVTFRCDPISEHNRLYWYRQTLGQGPEFLTYFQNEAQLEKSRLLSDRFSAERPKGSFSTLEIQRTEQGDSAMYLCASSRDVSYEQYFGPGTRLTVT.

The chain combines TRBV5-1 with TRBJ2-7, with TRBD1 matching over 12 bases. The CDR3 extends over 17 amino acids. Germline V gene lookup returns CDR1 SGHRS and CDR2 YFSETQ. Losses at the gene ends were 5 bases for V and 3 bases for J; bases not matched to a gene: 12. CDR3 sequence reads: CASSVSPGQGALYEQYF. The CDR3 DNA reads TGCGCCAGCAGTGTTAGTCCGGGACAGGGGGCTCTCTACGAGCAGTACTTC.

V usage is TRBV6-5 and J usage is TRBJ1-6, with TRBD1 matching 7 bases. The trim removed 2 bases at V and 4 bases at J, leaving 2 bases unmatched. The CDR3 is 15 amino acids. Per germline, CDR1 MNHEY and CDR2 SVGAGI. CDR3 in DNA: TGTGCCAGCAGTTACGAGGGACAGTATAATTCACCCCTCCACTTT. Encoded protein: CASSYEGQYNSPLHF.

The chain links TRBV5-5 to TRBJ1-1, with 8 bases matching TRBD1. The CDR3 loop spans 14 amino acids. The germline CDR1 and CDR2 sequences are SGHKS and YYEKEE (reference sequence). With 3 bases clipped from V and 1 base from J, the junction kept 2 bases outside the gene matches. CDR3 coding DNA: TGTGCCAGCAGCTACGACAGGGGGAACACTGAAGCTTTCTTT. Translated: CASSYDRGNTEAFF.

A single count supports this clone. V gene TRBV9 combines with J gene TRBJ2-7; 9 bases are shared with TRBD1. The V segment lost 4 bases and the J segment 13 bases; nucleotides outside the gene matches: 12. The CDR3 has 13 residues. The germline V gene has CDR1 SGDLS and CDR2 YYNGEE. The CDR3 is CASSPDGTGPSYF. DNA of the CDR3: TGTGCCAGCAGCCCGGACGGGACAGGGCCCTCTTACTTC.

V usage is TRBV13 and J usage is TRBJ2-7, with D possibly being TRBD1 or TRBD2 (5 bases each). Trimming left V 2 bases short and J 6 bases short, with 14 bases between. The germline CDR1 and CDR2 sequences are PRHDT and FYEKMQ (reference sequence). This CDR3 is built from 14 residues. In DNA form, the CDR3 reads TGTGCCAGCAGCTTACGGGGCTCGCCTCTCGAGCAGTACTTC. It is translated as CASSLRGSPLEQYF.

CDR3 loop: CASRDIAGEGNEQFF. CDR3 DNA: TGTGCCAGCAGGGACATAGCGGGAGAGGGGAATGAGCAGTTCTTC. J is TRBJ2-1 and V is TRBV2, with 9 bases that match TRBD2. The CDR3 runs 15 residues. Trimming cost V 6 bases and J 7 bases; bases outside gene matches: 10. Germline V gene sequence: CDR1 SNHLY, CDR2 FYNNEI.

Of note for this clone: One end of the junction fails to match germline, which may point to a read error. The chain links TRBV7-7 to TRBJ1-2; possibly TRBD1 for D (5 bases). CDR3 length: 17 amino acids. CDR1 is SSHAT and CDR2 is FNYEAQ in the germline V gene (reference sequence). CDR3 in amino acids: CASSTGNSWGPAYGYTF. The CDR3 DNA is TGTGCTAGCAGCACGGGCAATTCGTGGGGCCCCGCCTATGGCTACACCTTC.

The J gene is TRBJ2-7, the V gene TRBV7-9; D gene unclear. Trimming removed 5 bases at V and 3 bases at J, with 8 bases between. The CDR3 has 12 amino acids. Germline assignment: CDR1 SEHNR and CDR2 FQNEAQ (reference sequence). The CDR3 DNA reads as TGTGCCAGCAGCACCAGTCTCTACGAGCAGTACTTC. Translation: CASSTSLYEQYF.

This chain links TRBV5-6 with TRBJ2-7, with TRBD2 matching 8 bases. V trimming: 4 bases; J trimming: 0 bases; junction bases outside the gene matches: 3. CDR1 SGHDT and CDR2 YYEEEE come from the germline V gene. CDR3 length: 14 residues. This CDR3 is CASSIAGLSYEQYF. In DNA, the CDR3 is TGTGCCAGCAGCATAGCGGGACTCTCCTACGAGCAGTACTTC.

Here the CDR3 DNA reads TGTGCCAGTAGTGCCCGGGCCCTTGGTCCCTACGAGCAGTACTTC. Translation gives CASSARALGPYEQYF. The chain is built from TRBV19 and TRBJ2-7, with no clear D. Trimming removed 5 bases at V and 2 bases at J, with 16 bases between. Germline-derived CDR1 and CDR2 are LNHDA and SQIVND (reference sequence). This CDR3 is built from 15 residues.

The chain is built from TRBV9 and TRBJ2-1; D gene unclear. V was cut by 1 base and J by 6 bases, with 5 bases left in between. Germline assignment: CDR1 SGDLS and CDR2 YYNGEE. The CDR3 is 12 amino acids. The CDR3 loop reads CASSVTFNEQFF. For the CDR3, the DNA is TGTGCCAGCAGCGTAACCTTCAATGAGCAGTTCTTC.

The CDR3 loop reads CAISERIGTGGVDGYTF. The CDR3 DNA reads as TGTGCCATCAGTGAAAGGATAGGGACAGGGGGCGTTGATGGCTACACCTTC. V and J are TRBV10-3 and TRBJ1-2; 12 bases agree with TRBD1. The CDR3 sequence is 17 residues long. The junction had 11 bases not matched to a gene; V was cut back by 3 bases and J by 6 bases. Germline values: CDR1 ENHRY, CDR2 SYGVKD.

The V and J genes are TRBV28 and TRBJ2-5, with 12 bases fitting TRBD2. Germline V gives CDR1 MDHEN, CDR2 SYDVKM. V shed 4 bases and J 4 bases; nucleotides not matched to a gene: 7. This CDR3 has 16 residues. The CDR3 sequence is CASSWASGGAAETQYF. The CDR3 bases are TGTGCCAGCAGTTGGGCTAGCGGGGGGGCCGCAGAGACCCAGTACTTC.

V is TRBV27 and J is TRBJ1-5, with 7 bases matching TRBD1. This CDR3 is 16 amino acids long. Looked up from germline, CDR1 is MNHEY and CDR2 is SMNVEV (reference sequence). The ends lost 4 bases at V and 6 bases at J; junction bases unmatched: 12. The CDR3 loop is CASSSVHRGGGQPQHF. The CDR3, as DNA: TGTGCCAGCAGTTCCGTTCACAGGGGAGGGGGTCAGCCCCAGCATTTT.

This clone was detected only once. This chain uses TRBV4-1 with TRBJ1-2; 8 bases agree with TRBD1. Germline V gene sequence: CDR1 MGHRA, CDR2 YSYEKL. The CDR3 has 14 amino acids. Trimming took 2 bases from V and 5 from J; bases not matched to a gene: 4. The CDR3 nucleotides are TGCGCCAGCAGCCAACGGACAGGGAGTTATGGCTACACCTTC. Amino acids: CASSQRTGSYGYTF.

The V and J genes are TRBV29-1 and TRBJ2-3; perhaps TRBD2 as D (6 bases). Germline loops: CDR1 SQVTM, CDR2 ANQGSEA. Trimming took off 4 bases at V and 0 bases at J, with 17 bases between the two ends. This CDR3 comprises 16 residues. CDR3 sequence: CSVGGGAGRSTDTQYF. The CDR3, as DNA: TGCAGCGTTGGGGGTGGCGCGGGACGTAGCACAGATACGCAGTATTTT.

The V call is TRBV2, the J call TRBJ2-3; D might be TRBD2 (6 bases). The CDR3 contains 14 residues. The V gene lost 5 bases and the J gene lost 1 base, with 10 bases spanning the gap. Germline V CDR1 and CDR2: SNHLY, FYNNEI. The CDR3 sequence: CASSSPSGTDTQYF. The CDR3 bases are TGTGCCAGCAGTAGCCCTAGCGGCACAGATACGCAGTATTTT.

V is TRBV10-2 and J is TRBJ2-7; no firm D call. The germline V gene encodes CDR1 WSHSY and CDR2 SAAADI. V lost 6 bases and J 3 bases, leaving 12 bases between the germline ends. The CDR3 has 13 residues. CDR3 DNA: TGCGCCAGCAGCCAAAGAGATTTCTACGAGCAGTACTTC. It yields the protein CASSQRDFYEQYF.

The rearrangement joins TRBV19 to TRBJ1-6; D unclear. V lost 9 bases and J lost 3, with 12 bases in between. The CDR3 sequence is 14 residues long. Germline loops: CDR1 LNHDA, CDR2 SQIVND (reference sequence). The CDR3 DNA sequence: TGTGCCAGCAGCCACCGGGACTATAATTCACCCCTCCACTTT. Protein sequence: CASSHRDYNSPLHF.

V is TRBV28 and J is TRBJ1-1, with a weak D call TRBD1 (6 bases). Trimming stripped 2 bases from V and 4 bases from J, with 14 bases between. The CDR3 spans 15 residues. Germline CDR1 MDHEN, CDR2 SYDVKM. The CDR3 here is CASSLTGIASTEAFF. The DNA of the CDR3 is TGTGCCAGCAGTTTAACAGGGATAGCCTCCACTGAAGCTTTCTTT.

This clone occurred once. The chain carries TRBV7-9 and TRBJ2-5, with TRBD2 matching 9 bases. This CDR3 contains 17 residues. V was pared by 1 base and J by 4 bases, with 10 bases of the junction left unmatched. Germline V gene sequence: CDR1 SEHNR, CDR2 FQNEAQ (reference sequence). DNA for the CDR3: TGTGCCAGCAGCTTAGTCGGAGCGGGAGGTTTGAGAGAGACCCAGTACTTC. It specifies CASSLVGAGGLRETQYF.

The rearrangement links TRBV27 to TRBJ2-7; 7 nucleotides line up with TRBD2. Trimming removed 5 bases from V and 4 bases from J; junction bases left unmatched: 14. Germline CDR1 MNHEY, CDR2 SMNVEV (reference sequence). This CDR3 contains 16 residues. The CDR3 sequence: CASSLQGVAGIYEQYF. CDR3 DNA: TGTGCCAGCAGTCTCCAAGGGGTAGCGGGTATTTACGAGCAGTACTTC.

The chain joins TRBV2 to TRBJ1-2, with 10 bases that match TRBD1. Per germline, CDR1 SNHLY and CDR2 FYNNEI. Losses at the gene ends were 9 bases for V and 4 bases for J; bases not matched to a gene: 11. The CDR3 has 15 residues. In DNA, the CDR3 is TGTGCCAGTGAACCTGGACAGGGGGTTGGCTATGGCTACACCTTC. Protein: CASEPGQGVGYGYTF.